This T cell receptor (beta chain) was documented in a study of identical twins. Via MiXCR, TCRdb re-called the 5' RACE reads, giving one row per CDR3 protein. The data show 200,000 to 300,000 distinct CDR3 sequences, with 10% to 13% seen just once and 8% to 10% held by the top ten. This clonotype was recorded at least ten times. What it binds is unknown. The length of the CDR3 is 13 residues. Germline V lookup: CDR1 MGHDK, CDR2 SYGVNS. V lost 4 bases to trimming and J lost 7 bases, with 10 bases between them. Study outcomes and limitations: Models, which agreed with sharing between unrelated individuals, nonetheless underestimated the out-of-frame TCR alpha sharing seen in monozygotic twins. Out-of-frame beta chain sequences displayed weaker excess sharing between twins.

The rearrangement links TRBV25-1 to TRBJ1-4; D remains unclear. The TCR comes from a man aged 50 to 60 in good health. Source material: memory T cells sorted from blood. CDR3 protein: CASSAAGSEKLFF. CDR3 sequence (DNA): TGTGCCAGCAGTGCCGCGGGGAGTGAAAAACTGTTTTTT.